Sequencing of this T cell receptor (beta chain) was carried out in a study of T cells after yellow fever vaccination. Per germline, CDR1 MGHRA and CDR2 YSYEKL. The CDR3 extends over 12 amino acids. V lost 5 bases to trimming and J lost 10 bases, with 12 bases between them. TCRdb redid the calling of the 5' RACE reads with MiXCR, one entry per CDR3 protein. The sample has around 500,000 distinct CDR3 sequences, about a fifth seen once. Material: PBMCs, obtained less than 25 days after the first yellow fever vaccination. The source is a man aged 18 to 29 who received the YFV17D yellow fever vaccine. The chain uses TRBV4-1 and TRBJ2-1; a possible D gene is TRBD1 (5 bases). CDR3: CASSSTVGEQFF. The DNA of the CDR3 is TGCGCCAGCAGCTCGACAGTAGGGGAGCAGTTCTTC.